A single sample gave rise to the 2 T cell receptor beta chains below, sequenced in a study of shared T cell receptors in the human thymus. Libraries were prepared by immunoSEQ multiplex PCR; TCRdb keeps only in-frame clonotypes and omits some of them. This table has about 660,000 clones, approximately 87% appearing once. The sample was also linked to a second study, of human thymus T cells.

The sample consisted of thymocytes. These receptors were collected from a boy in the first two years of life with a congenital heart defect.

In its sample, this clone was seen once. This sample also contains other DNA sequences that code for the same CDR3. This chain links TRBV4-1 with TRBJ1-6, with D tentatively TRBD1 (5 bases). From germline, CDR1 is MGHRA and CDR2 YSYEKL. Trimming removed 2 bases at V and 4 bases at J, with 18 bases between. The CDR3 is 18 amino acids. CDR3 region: CASSQRDQGGPYNSPLHF. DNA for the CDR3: TGCGCCAGCAGCCAAAGAGATCAGGGAGGGCCTTATAATTCACCCCTCCACTTT.

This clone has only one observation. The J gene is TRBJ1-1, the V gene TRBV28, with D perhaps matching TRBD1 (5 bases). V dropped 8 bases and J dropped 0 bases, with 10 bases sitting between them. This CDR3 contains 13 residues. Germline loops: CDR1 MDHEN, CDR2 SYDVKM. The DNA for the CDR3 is TGTGCCAGCGGTACAGGCATGAACACTGAAGCTTTCTTT. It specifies CASGTGMNTEAFF.